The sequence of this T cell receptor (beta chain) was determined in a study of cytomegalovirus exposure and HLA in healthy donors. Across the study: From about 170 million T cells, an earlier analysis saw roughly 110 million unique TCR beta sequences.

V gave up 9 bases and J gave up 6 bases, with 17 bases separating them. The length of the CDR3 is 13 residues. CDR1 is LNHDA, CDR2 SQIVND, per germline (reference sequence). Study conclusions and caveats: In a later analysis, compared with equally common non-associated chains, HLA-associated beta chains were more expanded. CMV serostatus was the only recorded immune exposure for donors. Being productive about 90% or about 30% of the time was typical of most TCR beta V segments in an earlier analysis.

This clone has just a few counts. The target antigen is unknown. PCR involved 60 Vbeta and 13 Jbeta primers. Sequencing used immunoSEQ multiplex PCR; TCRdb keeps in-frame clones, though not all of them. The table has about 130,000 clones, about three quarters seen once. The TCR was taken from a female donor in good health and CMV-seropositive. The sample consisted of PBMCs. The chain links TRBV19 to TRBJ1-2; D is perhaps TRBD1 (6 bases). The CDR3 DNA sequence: TGTGCCAGCCAGACAGGTTTTAGTAATGGCTACACCTTC. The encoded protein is CASQTGFSNGYTF.